The 9 T cell receptor beta chains reported below all come from one sample, sequenced in a study of T cell repertoires in cytomegalovirus infection. One entry per CDR3 protein, called by TCRdb with MiXCR from the reads. The table records around 530,000 distinct CDR3 sequences, about 25% of them present only once. The sample taken for sequencing was PBMCs. The receptor set was obtained from a human donor in good health (CMV status not recorded). Some clones in this sample may be carry-over from other donors' samples.

This clonotype was counted a few times. The V call is TRBV6-5, the J call TRBJ2-5; D is unresolved. From germline, CDR1 is MNHEY and CDR2 SVGAGI. V was clipped by 2 bases and J by 5 bases, with 9 bases between them. The CDR3 runs to 13 residues. Here the CDR3 reads CASSYSVPETQYF. Written as DNA, the CDR3 is TGTGCCAGCAGTTACAGCGTCCCGGAGACCCAGTACTTC.

There are a few counts of this clonotype. V gene TRBV7-9 combines with J gene TRBJ2-5, with D perhaps matching TRBD1 (6 bases). V gave up 2 bases and J gave up 5 bases, with 15 bases separating them. Germline V CDR1 and CDR2: SEHNR, FQNEAQ (reference sequence). The CDR3 has 15 residues. CDR3 sequence (DNA): TGTGCCAGCAGCTTAATACAGGGTAGGGCGGAGACCCAGTACTTC. Residues: CASSLIQGRAETQYF.

The chain is built from TRBV7-3 and TRBJ1-1, with 7 bases identical to TRBD1. The V and J ends lost 5 bases and 1 base, in that order; junction bases with no gene match: 10. Germline V CDR1 and CDR2: SGHTA, FQGTGA. This CDR3 region has 16 residues. The DNA of the CDR3 is TGTGCCAGCAGCCTTTCTCCGGGACAGAGGAACACTGAAGCTTTCTTT. It codes for CASSLSPGQRNTEAFF.

The chain is built from TRBV30 and TRBJ1-3, with D possibly being TRBD1 (5 bases). With 0 bases removed from V and 8 bases from J, the gap between germline ends came to 8 bases. Per the germline V gene, CDR1 is GTSNPN and CDR2 is SVGIG (reference sequence). The CDR3 runs 12 residues. CDR3 bases: TGTGCCTGGAGTGTAGGGACTGACACCATATATTTT. This encodes CAWSVGTDTIYF.

This clonotype was counted ten times or more. The V call is TRBV6-2 or TRBV6-3, the J call TRBJ2-7; tentative D call: TRBD1 (5 bases). Germline V lookup: CDR1 MNHEY, CDR2 SVGEGT. This CDR3 is built from 15 residues. V was trimmed by 10 bases and J by 1 base, leaving 20 bases between them. As DNA, the CDR3 is TGTGCCACGACCCCAGGGTCAGTAAATTCCTACGAGCAGTACTTC. Translated, it gives CATTPGSVNSYEQYF.

A few counts support this clonotype. The J gene is TRBJ2-3, the V gene TRBV24-1; D remains ambiguous. The CDR3 covers 15 residues. Deletions cut 3 bases from V and 3 bases from J, with 12 bases between. In germline, CDR1 is KGHDR, CDR2 SFDVKD. The CDR3 region has the DNA TGTGCCACCAGTGATCGGTGGGCCAGAACAGATACGCAGTATTTT. Its translation is CATSDRWARTDTQYF.

This clonotype was seen ten or more times. This chain links TRBV7-9 with TRBJ2-1, with TRBD2 matching 9 bases. The CDR3 has 17 residues. With 5 bases clipped from V and 10 bases from J, the junction kept 18 bases outside the gene matches. Looked up from germline, CDR1 is SEHNR and CDR2 is FQNEAQ (reference sequence). As DNA, the CDR3 is TGTGCCAGCAGCCATTCCGGCGCGGGACTAGCCCGGGTAGAGCAGTTCTTC. Translation: CASSHSGAGLARVEQFF.

This clonotype was detected only a few times. The chain joins TRBV19 to TRBJ1-2; D is possibly TRBD1 (6 bases). The CDR3 is 16 amino acids. V was cut by 5 bases and J by 2 bases, with 18 bases left in between. Germline CDR1 is LNHDA and CDR2 is SQIVND (reference sequence). CDR3 region: CASSALTGSANYGYTF. The CDR3 DNA is TGTGCCAGTAGTGCCCTCACAGGGTCGGCAAACTATGGCTACACCTTC.

V and J are TRBV6-6 and TRBJ1-2, with TRBD1 matching 11 bases. The J segment lost 5 bases and the V segment lost 5 bases, leaving 4 bases of the junction unmatched. Germline V gene data show CDR1 as MNHNY and CDR2 as SVGAGI (reference sequence). The length of the CDR3 is 14 residues. The CDR3 sequence: CASSTGTGGYGYTF. The CDR3 DNA is TGTGCCAGCAGTACGGGGACAGGGGGTTATGGCTACACCTTC.